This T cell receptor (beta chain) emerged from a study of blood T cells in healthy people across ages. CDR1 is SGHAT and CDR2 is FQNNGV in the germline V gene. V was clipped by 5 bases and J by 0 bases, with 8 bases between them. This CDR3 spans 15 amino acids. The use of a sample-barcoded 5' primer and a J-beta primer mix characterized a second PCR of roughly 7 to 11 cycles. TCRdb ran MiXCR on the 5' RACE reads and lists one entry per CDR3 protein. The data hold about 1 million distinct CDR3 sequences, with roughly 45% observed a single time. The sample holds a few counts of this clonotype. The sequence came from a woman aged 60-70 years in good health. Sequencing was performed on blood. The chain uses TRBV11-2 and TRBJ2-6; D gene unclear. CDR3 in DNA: TGTGCCAGCAGCCCGACGAGCTCTGGGGCCAACGTCCTGACTTTC. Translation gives CASSPTSSGANVLTF. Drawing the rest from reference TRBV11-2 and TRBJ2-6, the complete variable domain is EAGVAQSPRYKIIEKRQSVAFWCNPISGHATLYWYQQILGQGPKLLIQFQNNGVVDDSQLPKDRFSAERLKGVDSTLKIQPAKLEDSAVYLCASSPTSSGANVLTFGAGSRLTVL.